This T cell receptor (beta chain) was sequenced in a study of blood T cell repertoires in COVID-19. Study overall: Sample material is recorded as cDNA or gDNA derived from T cells, B-cell-depleted T cells, or PBMCs.

V gave up 4 bases and J gave up 0 bases; unmatched junction bases: 2. Germline loops: CDR1 SQVTM, CDR2 ANQGSEA. The length of the CDR3 is 14 residues. Per the original methods: Reference gene primer amplification gave estimated nucleated cell counts. Measured with immunoSEQ multiplex PCR; TCRdb has only the in-frame clones, and not every one. V and J calls and clone size are copied from that table; D and trimming were computed from the DNA. The table records some 80,000 clones, approximately 90% of them present only once. The TCR comes from a man between 45 and 60 years old with COVID-19, enrolled during active disease. The V and J genes are TRBV29-1 and TRBJ2-1, with 8 positions matching TRBD2. Sequencing was done on a sample of peripheral blood. CDR3 in amino acids: CSVGGRSSYNEQFF. In DNA, the CDR3 is TGCAGCGTTGGCGGGAGGAGCTCCTACAATGAGCAGTTCTTC.